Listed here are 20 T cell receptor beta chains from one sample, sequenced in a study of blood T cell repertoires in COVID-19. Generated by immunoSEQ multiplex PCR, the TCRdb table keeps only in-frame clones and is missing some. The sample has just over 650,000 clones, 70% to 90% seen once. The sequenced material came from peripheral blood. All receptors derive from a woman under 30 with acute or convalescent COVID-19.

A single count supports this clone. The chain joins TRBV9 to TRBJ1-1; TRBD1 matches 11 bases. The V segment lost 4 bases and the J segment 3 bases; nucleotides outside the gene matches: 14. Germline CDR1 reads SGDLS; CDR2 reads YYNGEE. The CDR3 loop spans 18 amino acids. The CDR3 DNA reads TGTGCCAGCAGCCTAGCCGGACAGGGGGCGCGTATGGACACTGAAGCTTTCTTT. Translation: CASSLAGQGARMDTEAFF. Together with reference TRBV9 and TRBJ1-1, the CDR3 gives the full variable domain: DSGVTQTPKHLITATGQRVTLRCSPRSGDLSVYWYQQSLDQGLQFLIQYYNGEERAKGNILERFSAQQFPDLHSELNLSSLELGDSALYFCASSLAGQGARMDTEAFFGQGTRLTVV.

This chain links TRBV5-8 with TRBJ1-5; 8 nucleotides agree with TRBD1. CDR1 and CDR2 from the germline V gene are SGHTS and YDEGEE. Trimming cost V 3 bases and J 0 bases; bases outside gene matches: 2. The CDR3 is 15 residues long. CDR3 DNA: TGTGCCAGCAGCTACAGGGGGTATAGCAATCAGCCCCAGCATTTT. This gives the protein CASSYRGYSNQPQHF. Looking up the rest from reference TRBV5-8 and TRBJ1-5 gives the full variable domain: EAGVTQSPTHLIKTRGQQATLRCSPISGHTSVYWYQQALGLGLQFLLWYDEGEERNRGNFPPRFSGRQFPNYSSELNVNALELEDSALYLCASSYRGYSNQPQHFGDGTRLSIL.

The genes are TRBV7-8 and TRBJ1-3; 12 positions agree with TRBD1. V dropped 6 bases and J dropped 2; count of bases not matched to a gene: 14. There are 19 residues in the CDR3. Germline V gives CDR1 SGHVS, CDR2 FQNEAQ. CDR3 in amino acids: CASSLFRPGQGAAGNTIYF. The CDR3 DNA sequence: TGTGCCAGCAGTCTATTCAGACCGGGACAGGGGGCGGCTGGAAACACCATATATTTT.

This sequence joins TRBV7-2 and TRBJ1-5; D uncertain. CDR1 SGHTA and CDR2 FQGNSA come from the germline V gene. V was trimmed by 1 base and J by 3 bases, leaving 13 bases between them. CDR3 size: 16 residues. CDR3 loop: CASSLVRGSYNQPQHF. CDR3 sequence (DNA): TGTGCCAGCAGCTTAGTGAGAGGGTCCTACAATCAGCCCCAGCATTTT.

CDR3: CASRPGLAGPYEQYF. For the CDR3, the DNA is TGTGCCAGCAGACCCGGACTAGCGGGGCCCTACGAGCAGTACTTC. This sequence joins TRBV2 and TRBJ2-7; 12 nucleotides match TRBD2. Germline CDR1 SNHLY, CDR2 FYNNEI. V dropped 6 bases and J dropped 2; count of bases not matched to a gene: 5. The CDR3 contains 15 residues.

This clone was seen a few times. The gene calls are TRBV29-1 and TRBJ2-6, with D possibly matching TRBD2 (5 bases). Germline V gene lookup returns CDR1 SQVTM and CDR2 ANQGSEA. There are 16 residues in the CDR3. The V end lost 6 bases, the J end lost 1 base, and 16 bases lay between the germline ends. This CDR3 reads CSVAAGSPSGANVLTF. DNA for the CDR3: TGCAGCGTGGCGGCGGGCAGCCCTTCTGGGGCCAACGTCCTGACTTTC.

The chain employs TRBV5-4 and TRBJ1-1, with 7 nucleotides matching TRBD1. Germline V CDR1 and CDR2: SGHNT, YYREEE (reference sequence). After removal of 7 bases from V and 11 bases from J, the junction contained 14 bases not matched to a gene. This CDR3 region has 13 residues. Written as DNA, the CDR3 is TGTGCCAGCTCCCACCGACAGGGCGGGCCCGCTTTCTTT. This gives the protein CASSHRQGGPAFF.

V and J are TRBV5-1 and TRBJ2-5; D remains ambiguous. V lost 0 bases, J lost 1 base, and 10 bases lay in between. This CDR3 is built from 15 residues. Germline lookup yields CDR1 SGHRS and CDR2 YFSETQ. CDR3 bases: TGCGCCAGCAGCTTGGCCGTCAGGCTCCAAGAGACCCAGTACTTC. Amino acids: CASSLAVRLQETQYF. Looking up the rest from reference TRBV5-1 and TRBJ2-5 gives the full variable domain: KAGVTQTPRYLIKTRGQQVTLSCSPISGHRSVSWYQQTPGQGLQFLFEYFSETQRNKGNFPGRFSGRQFSNSRSEMNVSTLELGDSALYLCASSLAVRLQETQYFGPGTRLLVL.

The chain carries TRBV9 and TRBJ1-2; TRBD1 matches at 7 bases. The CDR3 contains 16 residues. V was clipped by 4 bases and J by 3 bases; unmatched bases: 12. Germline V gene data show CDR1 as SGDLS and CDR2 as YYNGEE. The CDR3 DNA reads TGTGCCAGCAGCTCCCCGGTAGCAGGGGGACACTATGGCTACACCTTC. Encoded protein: CASSSPVAGGHYGYTF.

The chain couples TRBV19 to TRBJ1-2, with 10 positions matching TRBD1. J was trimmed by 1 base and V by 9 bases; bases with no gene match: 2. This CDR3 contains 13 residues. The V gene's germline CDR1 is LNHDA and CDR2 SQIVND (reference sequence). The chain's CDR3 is CARDRGFNYGYTF. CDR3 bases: TGTGCCAGGGACAGGGGGTTTAACTATGGCTACACCTTC.

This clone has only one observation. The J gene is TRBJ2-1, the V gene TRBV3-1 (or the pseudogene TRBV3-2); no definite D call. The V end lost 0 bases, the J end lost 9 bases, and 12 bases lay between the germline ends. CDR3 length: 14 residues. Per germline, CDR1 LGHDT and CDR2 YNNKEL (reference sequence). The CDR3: CASSQDLAVSEQFF. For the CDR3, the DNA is TGTGCCAGCAGCCAAGATCTGGCGGTTAGTGAGCAGTTCTTC.

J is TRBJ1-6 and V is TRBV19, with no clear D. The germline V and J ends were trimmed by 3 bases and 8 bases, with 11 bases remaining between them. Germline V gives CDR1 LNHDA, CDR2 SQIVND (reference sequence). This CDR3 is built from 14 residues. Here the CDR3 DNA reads TGTGCCAGTAGTATTGGGCGGGGAGATTCACCCCTCCACTTT. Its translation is CASSIGRGDSPLHF.

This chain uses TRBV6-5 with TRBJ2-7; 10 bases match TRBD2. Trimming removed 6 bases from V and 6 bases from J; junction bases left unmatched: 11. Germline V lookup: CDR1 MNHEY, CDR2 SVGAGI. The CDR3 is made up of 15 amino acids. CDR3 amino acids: CASSLGLAAGVEQYF. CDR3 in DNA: TGTGCCAGCAGCCTAGGACTAGCGGCTGGGGTCGAGCAGTACTTC.

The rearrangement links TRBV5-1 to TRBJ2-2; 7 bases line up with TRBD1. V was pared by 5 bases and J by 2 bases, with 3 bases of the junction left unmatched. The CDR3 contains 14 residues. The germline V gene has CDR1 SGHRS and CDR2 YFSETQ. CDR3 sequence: CASSIGGNTGELFF. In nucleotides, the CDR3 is TGCGCCAGCAGTATAGGGGGCAACACCGGGGAGCTGTTTTTT.

The CDR3 spells CASSVGLGYTF. The CDR3 DNA reads TGTGCCAGCAGCGTAGGGCTCGGCTACACCTTC. This rearrangement joins TRBV7-9 to TRBJ1-2; D not resolved. Trimming took off 5 bases at V and 8 bases at J, with 9 bases between the two ends. The CDR3 runs to 11 residues. Germline loops: CDR1 SEHNR, CDR2 FQNEAQ (reference sequence).

The CDR3 nucleotides are TGTGCCAGCAGCGAATTAATCCGGGACAGGGTCTACAATGAGCAGTTCTTC. This sequence encodes CASSELIRDRVYNEQFF. The chain has TRBV7-8 and TRBJ2-1, with 9 bases fitting TRBD1. The CDR3 contains 17 residues. V lost 5 bases to trimming and J lost 3 bases; unmatched junction nucleotides: 11. Germline-derived CDR1 and CDR2 are SGHVS and FQNEAQ.

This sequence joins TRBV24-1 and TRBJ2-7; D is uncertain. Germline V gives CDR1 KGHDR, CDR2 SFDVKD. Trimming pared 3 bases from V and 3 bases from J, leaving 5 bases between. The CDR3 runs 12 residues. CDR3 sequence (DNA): TGTGCCACCAGTGATAACAGCTACGAGCAGTACTTC. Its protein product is CATSDNSYEQYF.

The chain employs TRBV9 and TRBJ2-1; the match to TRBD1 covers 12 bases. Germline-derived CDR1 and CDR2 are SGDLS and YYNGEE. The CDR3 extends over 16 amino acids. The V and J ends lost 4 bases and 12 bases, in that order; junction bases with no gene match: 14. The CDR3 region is CASSTDPGQGAKRQFF. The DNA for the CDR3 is TGTGCCAGCAGCACCGACCCGGGACAGGGGGCCAAGCGGCAGTTCTTC. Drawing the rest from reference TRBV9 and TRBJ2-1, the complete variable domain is DSGVTQTPKHLITATGQRVTLRCSPRSGDLSVYWYQQSLDQGLQFLIQYYNGEERAKGNILERFSAQQFPDLHSELNLSSLELGDSALYFCASSTDPGQGAKRQFFGPGTRLTVL.

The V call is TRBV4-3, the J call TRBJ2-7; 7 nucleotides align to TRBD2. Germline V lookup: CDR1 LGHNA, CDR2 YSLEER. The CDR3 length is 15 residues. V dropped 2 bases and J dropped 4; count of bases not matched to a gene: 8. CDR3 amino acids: CASSQFGLVGYEQYF. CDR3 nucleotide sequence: TGCGCCAGCAGCCAATTTGGACTAGTTGGTTACGAGCAGTACTTC.

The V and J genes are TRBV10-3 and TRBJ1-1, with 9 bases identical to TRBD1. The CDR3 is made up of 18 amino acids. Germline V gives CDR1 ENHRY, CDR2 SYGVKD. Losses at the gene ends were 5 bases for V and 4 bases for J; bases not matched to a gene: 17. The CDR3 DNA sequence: TGTGCCATCAGTCCTAACGGGGGACAGGGACTCAAGGTCACTGAAGCTTTCTTT. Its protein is CAISPNGGQGLKVTEAFF.